These 23 T cell receptor beta chains were all obtained from the same sample, sequenced in a study of lymphopenia after photon versus proton radiotherapy. Generated by immunoSEQ multiplex PCR, the TCRdb table keeps only in-frame clones and is missing some. Counted here are under 25,000 clones, approximately 81% occurring once; the ten biggest clones make up around 20%. Material: peripheral blood, obtained from a patient treated with photon-based radiotherapy. All receptors derive from a man between 60 and 70 years old with pancreatic cancer.

The chain employs TRBV30 and TRBJ1-2; 7 bases map to TRBD1. The CDR3 length is 14 residues. CDR1 and CDR2 (germline): GTSNPN, SVGIG (reference sequence). Trimming removed 0 bases from V and 8 bases from J; junction bases left unmatched: 9. CDR3 residues: CAWSVHRGGGGYTF. CDR3 DNA sequence: TGTGCCTGGAGTGTACACAGGGGCGGGGGGGGCTACACCTTC.

The chain carries TRBV18 and TRBJ1-3; weak D call: TRBD1 (5 bases). V lost 4 bases and J lost 1, with 17 bases in between. CDR1 and CDR2 from the germline V gene are KGHSH and LQKENI. The CDR3 sequence is 17 residues long. As DNA, the CDR3 is TGTGCCAGCTCACTGAAACACGGGGACGCGTCTGGAAACACCATATATTTT. It is translated as CASSLKHGDASGNTIYF. The complete variable domain, with remaining parts taken from reference TRBV18 and TRBJ1-3, reads NAGVMQNPRHLVRRRGQEARLRCSPMKGHSHVYWYRQLPEEGLKFMVYLQKENIIDESGMPKERFSAEFPKEGPSILRIQQVVRGDSAAYFCASSLKHGDASGNTIYFGEGSWLTVV.

The V call is TRBV11-1, the J call TRBJ2-3; tentatively, D is TRBD2 (6 bases). The V gene lost 6 bases and the J gene lost 5 bases, with 9 bases spanning the gap. Germline V gene sequence: CDR1 SGHAT, CDR2 FQDESV (reference sequence). There are 12 residues in the CDR3. CDR3 residues: CASSLGGDTQYF. The CDR3 DNA is TGTGCCAGCAGTCTGGGGGGAGATACGCAGTATTTT.

The rearrangement joins TRBV6-1 to TRBJ2-7; the D is unclear. V was pared by 1 base and J by 3 bases, with 7 bases between. This CDR3 is 13 amino acids long. The V gene's germline CDR1 is MNHNS and CDR2 SASEGT. Here the CDR3 reads CASSEVYGYEQYF. The CDR3 region has the DNA TGTGCCAGCAGTGAAGTCTACGGCTACGAGCAGTACTTC.

This clone was seen once. The V gene is TRBV20-1, the J gene TRBJ1-1; 8 bases align to TRBD1. This CDR3 is built from 11 residues. The germline V gene encodes CDR1 DFQATT and CDR2 SNEGSKA (reference sequence). V was pared by 6 bases and J by 11 bases, with 8 bases of the junction left unmatched. DNA of the CDR3: TGCAGTGCAGAACGGGACAGGACGGCTTTCTTT. Protein: CSAERDRTAFF.

The chain employs TRBV7-7 and TRBJ2-5, with TRBD2 as a possible D gene (5 bases). The germline V gene encodes CDR1 SSHAT and CDR2 FNYEAQ (reference sequence). V dropped 2 bases and J dropped 4 bases, with 11 bases sitting between them. The CDR3 covers 14 residues. The CDR3 is CASSLSGLGETQYF. CDR3 nucleotides: TGTGCCAGCAGCTTATCGGGGTTAGGAGAGACCCAGTACTTC.

The V gene is TRBV4-1, the J gene TRBJ2-7, with TRBD1 identical over 7 bases. Looked up from germline, CDR1 is MGHRA and CDR2 is YSYEKL. The J segment lost 3 bases and the V segment lost 6 bases, leaving 8 bases of the junction unmatched. This CDR3 spans 14 amino acids. For the CDR3, the DNA is TGCGCCAGCAGTCACGACAGGGTCGTCTACGAGCAGTACTTC. It is translated as CASSHDRVVYEQYF.

In its sample, this clone was seen once. V is TRBV12-2 and J is TRBJ2-3; the D call of TRBD1 is as the table states it, not checked on the DNA. TRBV12-2 is annotated as a pseudogene. CDR3 length equals 17 residues. The CDR3 loop reads CASRLALWQGKGDTQYF. The CDR3 DNA sequence: TGTGCAAGTCGCTTAGCGTTGTGGCAGGGGAAAGGAGATACGCAGTATTTT.

The chain employs TRBV4-2 and TRBJ2-5; 9 bases are shared with TRBD1. The V gene's germline CDR1 is LGHNA and CDR2 YNFKEQ. The CDR3 contains 17 residues. The J segment lost 6 bases and the V segment lost 0 bases, leaving 11 bases of the junction unmatched. The CDR3 DNA reads as TGTGCCAGCAGCCAAGATCTAGGGACAGGGTTTGTGCAGACCCAGTACTTC. The encoded protein is CASSQDLGTGFVQTQYF.

The rearrangement joins TRBV6-5 to TRBJ2-1; 13 bases match TRBD2. This CDR3 is 14 amino acids long. Per germline, CDR1 MNHEY and CDR2 SVGAGI. With 6 bases clipped from V and 10 bases from J, the junction kept 6 bases outside the gene matches. CDR3 bases: TGTGCCAGCAGACTAGCGGGGGGGAGCTACGAGCAGTTCTTC. As protein: CASRLAGGSYEQFF.

V is TRBV6-5 and J is TRBJ1-4; 9 nucleotides align to TRBD1. Germline V gives CDR1 MNHEY, CDR2 SVGAGI. The CDR3 loop spans 16 amino acids. With 2 bases clipped from V and 5 bases from J, the junction kept 6 bases outside the gene matches. As DNA, the CDR3 is TGTGCCAGCAGTTACCGCCGGGACAGGGTCAATGAAAAACTGTTTTTT. Residues: CASSYRRDRVNEKLFF.

The rearrangement links TRBV19 to TRBJ2-7; perhaps TRBD1 as D (6 bases). CDR3 length equals 16 residues. The germline gives CDR1 LNHDA, CDR2 SQIVND (reference sequence). With 6 bases removed from V and 7 bases from J, the gap between germline ends came to 25 bases. CDR3 sequence reads: CASSIILGALSFEQYF. Written as DNA, the CDR3 is TGTGCCAGTAGCATCATTCTGGGGGCACTCTCGTTTGAGCAGTACTTC.

The rearrangement links TRBV9 to TRBJ2-5; 8 nucleotides line up with TRBD2. The junction had 7 bases not matched to a gene; V was cut back by 0 bases and J by 6 bases. Germline CDR1 and CDR2: SGDLS and YYNGEE. CDR3 length equals 15 residues. The CDR3 region is CASSVGSSGLQTQYF. Here the CDR3 DNA reads TGTGCCAGCAGCGTAGGTTCTAGCGGGTTGCAGACCCAGTACTTC.

The V and J genes are TRBV13 and TRBJ2-3; 15 nucleotides agree with TRBD2. Germline V CDR1 and CDR2: PRHDT, FYEKMQ (reference sequence). Germline trimming cut 5 bases from V and 5 bases from J; bases unmatched to any gene: 8. CDR3 length: 17 residues. The CDR3 loop reads CASSPRTSGGAGDTQYF. CDR3 sequence (DNA): TGTGCCAGCAGCCCCAGGACTAGCGGGGGGGCCGGAGATACGCAGTATTTT.

This clone has just a few counts. This chain uses TRBV6-1 with TRBJ1-6; 9 bases align to TRBD1. This CDR3 spans 14 amino acids. Germline V gene sequence: CDR1 MNHNS, CDR2 SASEGT. The V and J ends lost 10 bases and 10 bases, in that order; junction bases with no gene match: 11. CDR3 region: CAIHLQGAQSPLHF. For the CDR3, the DNA is TGTGCCATTCATTTACAGGGGGCACAATCACCCCTCCACTTT.

This chain links TRBV10-3 with TRBJ1-4; 7 nucleotides align to TRBD1. This CDR3 is 14 amino acids long. Per the germline V gene, CDR1 is ENHRY and CDR2 is SYGVKD. Unmatched junction bases numbered 5, after V lost 10 bases and J lost 0 bases. The CDR3 sequence is CATRQGATNEKLFF. CDR3 sequence (DNA): TGTGCCACCAGACAGGGTGCAACTAATGAAAAACTGTTTTTT.

This rearrangement joins TRBV7-9 to TRBJ2-7; 7 positions match TRBD1. The CDR3 consists of 13 residues. With V trimmed by 5 bases and J by 2 bases, 3 bases remained unmatched. The germline CDR1 and CDR2 sequences are SEHNR and FQNEAQ (reference sequence). The CDR3: CASSIQGPYEQYF. The DNA of the CDR3 is TGTGCCAGCAGCATACAGGGGCCCTACGAGCAGTACTTC.

The V and J genes are TRBV25-1 and TRBJ2-3; weak D call: TRBD2 (5 bases). V was shortened by 6 bases and J by 2 bases, with 18 bases between the two germline ends. Germline assignment: CDR1 MGHDK and CDR2 SYGVNS. This CDR3 comprises 16 residues. CDR3: CASSAPSGLFTDTQYF. The DNA for the CDR3 is TGTGCCAGCAGCGCCCCGTCAGGACTCTTCACAGATACGCAGTATTTT.

This rearrangement joins TRBV29-1 to TRBJ1-2; the match to TRBD1 covers 7 bases. The J segment lost 6 bases and the V segment lost 4 bases, leaving 8 bases of the junction unmatched. CDR3 length: 13 amino acids. CDR1 and CDR2 (germline): SQVTM, ANQGSEA. The CDR3 region has the DNA TGCAGCGTTGGGGATGGGACAGACCATGGCTACACCTTC. It specifies CSVGDGTDHGYTF.

The chain recombines TRBV9 with TRBJ2-3, with 10 positions matching TRBD1. Germline V gene lookup returns CDR1 SGDLS and CDR2 YYNGEE. J gave up 5 bases and V 6 bases, and 12 bases lay outside the gene matches. The CDR3 has 16 amino acids. The DNA of the CDR3 is TGTGCCAGCACGAAGACAGGGGGCCAAGCCGGAGATACGCAGTATTTT. Its translation is CASTKTGGQAGDTQYF.

The chain joins TRBV9 to TRBJ2-1, with 7 nucleotides matching TRBD1. The germline CDR1 and CDR2 sequences are SGDLS and YYNGEE. The V and J ends lost 4 bases and 7 bases, in that order; junction bases with no gene match: 20. CDR3 length equals 18 residues. DNA of the CDR3: TGTGCCAGCAGCTCTCACCCCCCCTCGAGGGGGCGCGGGAATGAGCAGTTCTTC. Protein sequence: CASSSHPPSRGRGNEQFF.

The V gene is TRBV30, the J gene TRBJ1-2; D not certain. Trimming left V 0 bases short and J 8 bases short, with 7 bases between. Per the germline V gene, CDR1 is GTSNPN and CDR2 is SVGIG (reference sequence). CDR3 length: 11 amino acids. As DNA, the CDR3 is TGTGCCTGGAGTGTACTAGGGGGCTACACCTTC. Its translation: CAWSVLGGYTF.

The gene calls are TRBV5-1 and TRBJ1-5; D ambiguous. Germline CDR1 is SGHRS and CDR2 is YFSETQ. V was pared by 3 bases and J by 3 bases, with 10 bases between. CDR3 length: 14 residues. The CDR3 bases are TGCGCCAGCAGCTCGACCGGGCCCAATCAGCCCCAGCATTTT. It encodes CASSSTGPNQPQHF. Drawing the rest from reference TRBV5-1 and TRBJ1-5, the complete variable domain is KAGVTQTPRYLIKTRGQQVTLSCSPISGHRSVSWYQQTPGQGLQFLFEYFSETQRNKGNFPGRFSGRQFSNSRSEMNVSTLELGDSALYLCASSSTGPNQPQHFGDGTRLSIL.